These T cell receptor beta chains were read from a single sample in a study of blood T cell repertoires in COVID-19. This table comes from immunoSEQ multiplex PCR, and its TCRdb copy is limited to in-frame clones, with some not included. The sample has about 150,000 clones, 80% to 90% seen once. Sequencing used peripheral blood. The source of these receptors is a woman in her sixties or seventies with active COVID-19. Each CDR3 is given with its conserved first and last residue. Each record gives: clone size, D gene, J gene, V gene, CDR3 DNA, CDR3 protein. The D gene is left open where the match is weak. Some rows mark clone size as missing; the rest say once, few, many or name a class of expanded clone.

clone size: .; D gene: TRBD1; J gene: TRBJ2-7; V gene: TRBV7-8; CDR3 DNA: TGTGCCAGCAGCGGGCGGACAGGGAGCTCCTACGAGCAGTACTTC; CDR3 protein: CASSGRTGSSYEQYF
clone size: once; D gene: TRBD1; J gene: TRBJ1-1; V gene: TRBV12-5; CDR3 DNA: TGTGCTAGTGGTTTGGTACTCGGCAGGGGGACCACTGAAGCTTTCTTT; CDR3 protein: CASGLVLGRGTTEAFF
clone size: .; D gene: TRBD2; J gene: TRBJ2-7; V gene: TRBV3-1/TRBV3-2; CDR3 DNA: TGTGCCAGCAAGACTAGCGGAGTTCGCTGGTACGAGCAGTACTTC; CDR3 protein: CASKTSGVRWYEQYF
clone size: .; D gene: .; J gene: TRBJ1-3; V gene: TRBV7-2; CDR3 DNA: TGTGCCAGCAGCTTAGTTCAAGGGGCAACAGGAAACACCATATATTTT; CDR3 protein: CASSLVQGATGNTIYF
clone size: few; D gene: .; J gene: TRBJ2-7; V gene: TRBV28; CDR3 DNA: TGTGCCAGCAGTTCCCCCTTGTACGAGCAGTACTTC; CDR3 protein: CASSSPLYEQYF
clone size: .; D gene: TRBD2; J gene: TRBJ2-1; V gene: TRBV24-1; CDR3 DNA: TGTGCCACCAGCCCACGAAGGACTAGCCGCGGGATGGACAATGAGCAGTTCTTC; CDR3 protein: CATSPRRTSRGMDNEQFF
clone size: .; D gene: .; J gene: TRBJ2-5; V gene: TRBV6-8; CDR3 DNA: TGTGCCAGCAGTTACTCAGGACTTCCTCCCGTCGGGGAGACCCAGTACTTC; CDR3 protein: CASSYSGLPPVGETQYF
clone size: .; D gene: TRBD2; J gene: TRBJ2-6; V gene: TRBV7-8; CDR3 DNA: TGTGCCAGCAGCCCCTACCGCGGGCAAATCGGACTAGTCACCTCTGGGGCCAACGTCCTGACTTTC; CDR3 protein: CASSPYRGQIGLVTSGANVLTF
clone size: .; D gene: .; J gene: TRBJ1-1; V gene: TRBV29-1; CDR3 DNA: TGCAGCGTTGGACTCTTGAGGCAGGGTGAAGCTTTCTTT; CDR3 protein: CSVGLLRQGEAFF
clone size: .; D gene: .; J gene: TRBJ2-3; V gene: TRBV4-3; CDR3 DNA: TGCGCCAGCAGCCAAGAGGGCTCGAGCACAGATACGCAGTATTTT; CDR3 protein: CASSQEGSSTDTQYF
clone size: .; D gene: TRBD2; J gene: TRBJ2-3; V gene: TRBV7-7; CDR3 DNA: TGTGCCAGCAGCCCCGTACGCGGGGGGGATACGCAGTATTTT; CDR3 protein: CASSPVRGGDTQYF
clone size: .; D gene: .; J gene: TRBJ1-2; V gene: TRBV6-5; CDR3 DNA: TGTGCCAGCAGTCCAGGGACAAGGGCCGTCTATGGCTACACCTTC; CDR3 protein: CASSPGTRAVYGYTF
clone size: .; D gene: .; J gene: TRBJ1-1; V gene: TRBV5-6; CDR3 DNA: TGTGCCAGCAGCAAAAACACAGGTGCCCCGATGAACACTGAAGCTTTCTTT; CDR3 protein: CASSKNTGAPMNTEAFF